One sample yielded the 2 T cell receptor beta chains listed below, sequenced in a study of blood T cell repertoires in COVID-19 (dated by TCRdb to about 2020). The library relied on the immunoSEQ multiplex PCR assay. The table comes from immuneACCESS by way of TCRdb, which keeps in-frame sequences with V and J called. Part of the clones is missing from these tables; in studies checked, under half for an unresolved V gene and the rest for unknown reasons. The sample records under 150,000 clones, roughly 81% of which are singletons. Around 3.5% of the sample is in the top ten clones. Sequencing input: peripheral blood. The receptors here all came from a man in his forties or fifties with acute or convalescent COVID-19.

The V call is TRBV9, the J call TRBJ2-3; TRBD2 matches at 9 bases. With 0 bases clipped from V and 8 bases from J, the junction kept 13 bases outside the gene matches. Germline CDR1 and CDR2: SGDLS and YYNGEE. The CDR3 has 17 amino acids. The CDR3 bases are TGTGCCAGCAGCGTAGGTAGTTTAGCGGGGGAGTATGGTACGCAGTATTTT. As protein: CASSVGSLAGEYGTQYF. The full variable domain, completed using reference TRBV9 and TRBJ2-3, is DSGVTQTPKHLITATGQRVTLRCSPRSGDLSVYWYQQSLDQGLQFLIQYYNGEERAKGNILERFSAQQFPDLHSELNLSSLELGDSALYFCASSVGSLAGEYGTQYFGPGTRLTVL.

The rearrangement links TRBV3-1 (or the pseudogene TRBV3-2) to TRBJ2-3; D unclear. V was cut by 7 bases and J by 1 base, with 9 bases left in between. Germline V gives CDR1 LGHDT, CDR2 YNNKEL (reference sequence). The CDR3 covers 13 residues. The CDR3 protein is CASIRQGTDTQYF. For the CDR3, the DNA is TGTGCCAGCATCCGTCAGGGCACAGATACGCAGTATTTT.